A single sample gave rise to the 30 T cell receptor beta chains below, sequenced in a study of vaccination effects on CD4 cells after COVID-19 (dated by TCRdb to between 2021 and 2022). Library preparation was by the immunoSEQ multiplex PCR assay. In its TCRdb copy, this immuneACCESS table keeps in-frame sequences only and misses some clones. Where compared with another copy, unresolved V genes explain less than half of these, and the others have no known cause. Within this sample are some 79,000 clones, with 74% of them counted one time only. 1.5% to 2% of the sample is taken by the ten largest. To identify antigen-specific CD4+ T cell clonotypes by their expansion, the ViraFEST assay first stimulated PBMC with viral peptide pools and then applied TCR sequencing. After approximately 11 days of culture, CD4+ T cells were isolated with the EasySep CD4+ T cell isolation kit. Antigens for these TCRs are unknown.

Sequences were derived from CD4+ T cells from PBMCs cultured with HCoV-229E spike peptides, sampled before COVID-19 vaccination. The cell subset or site label on this specimen signifies: HCoV-229E spike overlapping peptide pool stimulation. These receptors all come from a human donor who received a COVID-19 vaccine.

This clone has only a few counts. The chain carries TRBV4-3 and TRBJ1-3, with D hard to call. Germline assignment: CDR1 LGHNA and CDR2 YSLEER. This CDR3 comprises 15 residues. Deletions cut 1 base from V and 8 bases from J, with 15 bases between. CDR3 in DNA: TGCGCCAGCAGCCAAGCTCAGGTTCAGGCGGACACCATATATTTT. As protein: CASSQAQVQADTIYF.

The sample holds a few counts of this clone. The chain joins TRBV18 to TRBJ1-1, with D tentatively TRBD1 (5 bases). From germline, CDR1 is KGHSH and CDR2 LQKENI. The CDR3 totals 13 residues. Trimming shortened V by 4 bases and J by 4 bases, and 10 bases separated the two germline ends. The CDR3 DNA reads TGTGCCAGCTCACTAGAGGGGCGCACTGAAGCTTTCTTT. Protein product: CASSLEGRTEAFF.

This sequence joins TRBV15 and TRBJ2-1, with 10 bases lining up with TRBD2. V gave up 0 bases and J gave up 8 bases; unmatched junction bases: 7. The germline gives CDR1 LNHNV, CDR2 YYDKDF (reference sequence). CDR3 length: 16 residues. CDR3 amino acids: CATSRDQAGGLHEQFF. The CDR3 DNA reads TGTGCCACCAGCAGAGATCAAGCGGGGGGGTTGCATGAGCAGTTCTTC.

This chain connects TRBV3-1 (or the pseudogene TRBV3-2) to TRBJ1-5; D gene uncertain. Germline-derived CDR1 and CDR2 are LGHDT and YNNKEL (reference sequence). CDR3 length equals 14 residues. With 3 bases removed from V and 0 bases from J, the gap between germline ends came to 6 bases. As DNA, the CDR3 is TGTGCCAGCAGCCAGTCTAATAGCAATCAGCCCCAGCATTTT. This encodes CASSQSNSNQPQHF.

The rearrangement links TRBV6-5 to TRBJ1-5; 7 bases align to TRBD1. The CDR3 runs to 13 residues. Trimming removed 5 bases from V and 7 bases from J; junction bases left unmatched: 5. The germline V gene encodes CDR1 MNHEY and CDR2 SVGAGI. The CDR3, as DNA: TGTGCCAGCAGTACAGGGGATCGACAGCCCCAGCATTTT. It yields the protein CASSTGDRQPQHF.

V gene TRBV11-2 combines with J gene TRBJ2-1, with 10 nucleotides matching TRBD2. This CDR3 has 16 residues. Germline V gives CDR1 SGHAT, CDR2 FQNNGV. With 2 bases clipped from V and 5 bases from J, the junction kept 6 bases outside the gene matches. CDR3 protein: CASSLYGLAANNEQFF. The CDR3 DNA follows: TGTGCCAGCAGCTTATATGGACTAGCGGCTAACAATGAGCAGTTCTTC.

The rearrangement joins TRBV28 to TRBJ2-7, with TRBD2 identical over 8 bases. V lost 3 bases and J lost 6; bases outside the gene matches: 10. Per the germline V gene, CDR1 is MDHEN and CDR2 is SYDVKM. The CDR3 runs to 15 residues. The CDR3, as DNA: TGTGCCAGCAGTTTGCGGAGCGGGGGCTGGGGCGAGCAGTACGTC. This gives the protein CASSLRSGGWGEQYV.

The chain joins TRBV24-1 to TRBJ2-5; TRBD1 agrees at 8 bases. With V trimmed by 6 bases and J by 4 bases, 12 bases remained unmatched. The germline CDR1 and CDR2 sequences are KGHDR and SFDVKD. This CDR3 spans 16 amino acids. This CDR3 is CATSPRDRLRGETQYF. The CDR3 DNA follows: TGTGCCACCAGTCCCCGGGACAGGCTCCGGGGAGAGACCCAGTACTTC.

The rearrangement links TRBV5-4 to TRBJ1-2; 9 nucleotides line up with TRBD1. The germline gives CDR1 SGHNT, CDR2 YYREEE (reference sequence). The CDR3 covers 13 residues. J gave up 8 bases and V 4 bases, and 6 bases lay outside the gene matches. In DNA, the CDR3 is TGTGCCAGCAGCGCCACGACAGGGGGAGGCTACACCTTC. Translation: CASSATTGGGYTF.

The chain is built from TRBV15 and TRBJ2-7; D not certain. The germline V gene encodes CDR1 LNHNV and CDR2 YYDKDF (reference sequence). V was trimmed by 1 base and J by 1 base, leaving 5 bases between them. This CDR3 comprises 13 residues. The chain's CDR3 is CATSRGFSYEQYV. The CDR3, as DNA: TGTGCCACCAGCAGAGGGTTTTCCTACGAGCAGTACGTC.

The chain recombines TRBV19 with TRBJ1-4; D gene ambiguous. The V and J ends lost 4 bases and 8 bases respectively, with 14 bases between them. Germline V gives CDR1 LNHDA, CDR2 SQIVND (reference sequence). The CDR3 spans 14 residues. The CDR3 reads CASSSRAGREKLFF. CDR3 nucleotide sequence: TGTGCCAGTAGTAGCCGGGCCGGACGGGAAAAACTGTTTTTT.

V gene TRBV24-1 combines with J gene TRBJ2-3; the D gene is possibly TRBD1 (5 bases). Germline assignment: CDR1 KGHDR and CDR2 SFDVKD. This CDR3 spans 16 amino acids. V was cut by 5 bases and J by 3 bases, with 17 bases left in between. The CDR3 sequence: CATSAVLGVGTDTQYF. The CDR3 DNA follows: TGTGCCACCAGTGCCGTTTTAGGGGTCGGGACAGATACGCAGTATTTT.

The chain employs TRBV7-9 and TRBJ1-2; tentatively, D is TRBD1 (6 bases). This CDR3 comprises 12 residues. Germline CDR1 and CDR2: SEHNR and FQNEAQ (reference sequence). Between the trimmed V and J ends, which lost 6 bases and 4 bases, there was a span of 9 bases. The CDR3 DNA sequence: TGTGCCAGCAGTCACAGGGCCTATGGCTACACCTTC. It codes for CASSHRAYGYTF.

The table lists this clone with a few counts. The genes are TRBV9 and TRBJ1-2; TRBD1 might be the D (6 bases). The CDR3 length is 16 residues. V was trimmed by 0 bases and J by 6 bases, leaving 18 bases between them. CDR1 is SGDLS and CDR2 is YYNGEE in the germline V gene. The CDR3 nucleotides are TGTGCCAGCAGCGTAGAACCAGGGGCGCGTGAAAATGGCTACACCTTC. Translation gives CASSVEPGARENGYTF.

The chain combines TRBV12-5 with TRBJ2-3; a weak D match, TRBD2 (6 bases). The length of the CDR3 is 16 residues. V lost 4 bases and J 1 base, leaving 15 bases between the germline ends. The V gene's germline CDR1 is LGHNT and CDR2 FRNRAP. The CDR3: CASGSDGGTRTDTQYF. For the CDR3, the DNA is TGTGCTAGTGGTTCCGACGGGGGTACACGCACAGATACGCAGTATTTT.

This chain uses TRBV28 with TRBJ2-7, with 13 bases lining up with TRBD2. There are 17 residues in the CDR3. CDR1 is MDHEN, CDR2 SYDVKM, per germline. V shed 5 bases and J 3 bases; nucleotides not matched to a gene: 10. CDR3 DNA sequence: TGTGCCAGCAGTCCAGACGGACTAGCGGGGGACTTCTACGAGCAGTACGTC. This translates into CASSPDGLAGDFYEQYV.

This chain links TRBV2 with TRBJ2-5, with 9 nucleotides matching TRBD2. CDR1 is SNHLY, CDR2 FYNNEI, per germline. Trimming took 7 bases from V and 3 from J; bases not matched to a gene: 3. CDR3 length: 13 residues. CDR3 nucleotides: TGTGCCAGCAAGGCTAGCGGGGAAGAGACCCAGTACTTC. Translated: CASKASGEETQYF.

The rearrangement uses TRBV3-1 (or the pseudogene TRBV3-2) and TRBJ1-6, with a possible D match to TRBD1 (5 bases). The germline gives CDR1 LGHDT, CDR2 YNNKEL (reference sequence). The CDR3 runs 15 residues. Trimming left V 1 base short and J 10 bases short, with 14 bases between. CDR3 in DNA: TGTGCCAGCAGCCAAGGTCAGGGAGTCGACTCACCCCTCCACTTT. Its protein product is CASSQGQGVDSPLHF.

The chain's CDR3 is CASRLPGATEAFF. The CDR3, as DNA: TGTGCCAGCAGACTTCCGGGAGCGACTGAAGCTTTCTTT. The chain has TRBV6-5 and TRBJ1-1; D is ambiguous. V shed 6 bases and J shed 5 bases, with 13 bases lying between them. The CDR3 sequence is 13 residues long. Germline V gene lookup returns CDR1 MNHEY and CDR2 SVGAGI.

V is TRBV24-1 and J is TRBJ2-5; D is ambiguous. V dropped 4 bases and J dropped 6 bases, with 11 bases sitting between them. Germline CDR1 KGHDR, CDR2 SFDVKD. The CDR3 is made up of 13 amino acids. The DNA of the CDR3 is TGTGCCACCAGTGACTCTACTATACAGACCCAGTACTTC. It is translated as CATSDSTIQTQYF.

This chain links TRBV7-8 with TRBJ1-4; D is uncertain. V lost 2 bases and J lost 4, with 14 bases in between. The length of the CDR3 is 16 residues. CDR1 and CDR2 (germline): SGHVS, FQNEAQ. The CDR3 protein is CASSLPGLGFNEKLFF. As DNA, the CDR3 is TGTGCCAGCAGCTTACCAGGACTGGGATTTAATGAAAAACTGTTTTTT.

This clone was recorded once. An end of the junction does not agree with germline; a read error may underlie this. This rearrangement joins TRBV6-1 to TRBJ1-4; D not certain. Per germline, CDR1 MNHNS and CDR2 SASEGT. The CDR3 consists of 16 residues. The chain's CDR3 is CASSKARGLANEKLFF. The CDR3 DNA is TGTGCCAGCAGTAAAGCCCGTGGGCTGGCTAATGAAAAACTGTTTTTT.

J is TRBJ2-3 and V is TRBV3-1 (or the pseudogene TRBV3-2); TRBD2 agrees at 10 bases. The V gene's germline CDR1 is LGHDT and CDR2 YNNKEL (reference sequence). V shed 1 base, J shed 3 bases, and the junction held 4 bases outside the gene matches. There are 16 residues in the CDR3. The CDR3 loop is CASSQGYSGGTDTQYF. CDR3 in DNA: TGTGCCAGCAGCCAAGGGTATAGCGGGGGGACAGATACGCAGTATTTT.

V and J are TRBV7-9 and TRBJ1-3; 10 positions match TRBD1. The CDR3 spans 13 residues. Losses at the gene ends were 3 bases for V and 8 bases for J; bases not matched to a gene: 1. The germline V gene encodes CDR1 SEHNR and CDR2 FQNEAQ (reference sequence). DNA of the CDR3: TGTGCCAGCAGCTTTGGACAGGGGGACACCATATATTTT. Translated: CASSFGQGDTIYF.

This clone showed up just a few times. The rearrangement uses TRBV6-1 and TRBJ1-5; D is unclear. The CDR3 totals 16 residues. CDR1 is MNHNS, CDR2 SASEGT, per germline. V gave up 4 bases and J gave up 1 base, with 14 bases separating them. The CDR3 nucleotides are TGTGCCAGCAGTGCCCTCGAGTGGCAGAGCAATCAGCCCCAGCATTTT. Protein: CASSALEWQSNQPQHF.

The chain links TRBV4-1 to TRBJ1-2, with 11 bases aligning to TRBD1. In germline, CDR1 is MGHRA, CDR2 YSYEKL. This CDR3 is 15 amino acids long. V was clipped by 0 bases and J by 5 bases; unmatched bases: 2. The CDR3 reads CASSQDGTGGYGYTF. The CDR3 DNA sequence: TGCGCCAGCAGCCAAGACGGGACAGGGGGGTATGGCTACACCTTC.

The rearrangement joins TRBV28 to TRBJ1-4, with D unresolved. V shed 3 bases and J shed 4 bases, with 9 bases lying between them. Germline values: CDR1 MDHEN, CDR2 SYDVKM. The CDR3 runs to 14 residues. CDR3 loop: CASSFYSNNEKLFF. CDR3 coding DNA: TGTGCCAGCAGTTTTTACAGTAATAATGAAAAACTGTTTTTT. Full variable domain (rest looked up from reference TRBV28 and TRBJ1-4): DVKVTQSSRYLVKRTGEKVFLECVQDMDHENMFWYRQDPGLGLRLIYFSYDVKMKEKGDIPEGYSVSREKKERFSLILESASTNQTSMYLCASSFYSNNEKLFFGSGTQLSVL.

The chain is built from TRBV6-5 and TRBJ2-4; 7 nucleotides line up with TRBD1. The germline gives CDR1 MNHEY, CDR2 SVGAGI. Germline trimming cut 2 bases from V and 0 bases from J; bases unmatched to any gene: 4. The CDR3 length is 16 residues. The chain's CDR3 is CASSYTGDIAKNIQYF. As DNA, the CDR3 is TGTGCCAGCAGTTACACAGGGGATATAGCCAAAAACATTCAGTACTTC.

The chain links TRBV28 to TRBJ2-3; D is perhaps TRBD2 (6 bases). V gave up 5 bases and J gave up 10 bases, with 28 bases separating them. Per germline, CDR1 MDHEN and CDR2 SYDVKM. The CDR3 sequence is 17 residues long. CDR3 in DNA: TGTGCCAGCAGTGCATCCCCGGGACTCGCCTCGACGAGGGCGCAGTATTTT. Translation gives CASSASPGLASTRAQYF.

The J gene is TRBJ2-1, the V gene TRBV10-3; 11 nucleotides match TRBD2. The CDR3 is 16 amino acids. From germline, CDR1 is ENHRY and CDR2 SYGVKD. Unmatched junction bases numbered 10, after V lost 3 bases and J lost 9 bases. The chain's CDR3 is CAISDWGSGGVGEQFF. In DNA, the CDR3 is TGTGCCATCAGTGACTGGGGTAGCGGGGGGGTAGGTGAGCAGTTCTTC.